This T cell receptor (beta chain) was retrieved from a study of T cells after yellow fever vaccination. Germline CDR1 and CDR2: SGHDT and YYEEEE. The CDR3 runs 14 residues. V was clipped by 0 bases and J by 9 bases, with 16 bases between them. TCRdb recomputed calls from the 5' RACE reads with MiXCR, one row per CDR3 protein. The top ten clones hold roughly 3% of a sample with 150,000 to 200,000 distinct CDR3 sequences, about 6.2% of them seen once. This clonotype has only a few counts. The clonotype was recovered from a man younger than 35 who received the YFV17D yellow fever vaccine. Source: CD4+ T cells sorted from PBMCs, taken on the day of the first yellow fever vaccination. J is TRBJ2-7 and V is TRBV5-6, with D possibly matching TRBD1 (5 bases). Here the CDR3 DNA reads TGTGCCAGCAGCTTGGTGACAGCACAACTCCCGCAGTACTTC. It translates to CASSLVTAQLPQYF.